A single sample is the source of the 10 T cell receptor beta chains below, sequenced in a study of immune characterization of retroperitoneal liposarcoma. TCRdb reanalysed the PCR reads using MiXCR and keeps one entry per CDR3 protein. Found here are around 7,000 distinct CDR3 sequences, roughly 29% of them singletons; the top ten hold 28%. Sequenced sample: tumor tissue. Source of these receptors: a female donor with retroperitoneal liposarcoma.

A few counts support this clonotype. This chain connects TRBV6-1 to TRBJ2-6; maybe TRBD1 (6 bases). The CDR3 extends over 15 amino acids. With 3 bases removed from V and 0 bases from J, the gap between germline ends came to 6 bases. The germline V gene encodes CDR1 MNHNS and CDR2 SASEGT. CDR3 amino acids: CASSEDSSGANVLTF. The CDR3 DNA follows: TGTGCCAGCAGTGAGGACAGCTCTGGGGCCAACGTCCTGACTTTC.

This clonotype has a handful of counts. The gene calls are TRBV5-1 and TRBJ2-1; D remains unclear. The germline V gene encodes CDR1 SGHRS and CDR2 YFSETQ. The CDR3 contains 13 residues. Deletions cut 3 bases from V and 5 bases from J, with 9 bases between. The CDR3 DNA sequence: TGCGCCAGCAGCTCCCCCCCCAACAATGAGCAGTTCTTC. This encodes CASSSPPNNEQFF.

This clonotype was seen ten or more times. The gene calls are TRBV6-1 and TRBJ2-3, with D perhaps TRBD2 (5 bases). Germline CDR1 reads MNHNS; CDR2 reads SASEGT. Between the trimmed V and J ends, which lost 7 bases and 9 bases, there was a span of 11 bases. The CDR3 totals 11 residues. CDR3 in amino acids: CASNSGGTQYF. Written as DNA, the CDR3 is TGTGCCAGCAACTCCGGAGGCACGCAGTATTTT.

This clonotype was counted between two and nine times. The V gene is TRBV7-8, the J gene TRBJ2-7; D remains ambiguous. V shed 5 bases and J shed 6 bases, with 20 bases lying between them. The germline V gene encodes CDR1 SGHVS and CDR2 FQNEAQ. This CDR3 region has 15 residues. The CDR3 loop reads CASSVRATEVGEQYF. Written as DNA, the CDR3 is TGTGCCAGCAGCGTCCGGGCGACCGAGGTCGGCGAGCAGTACTTC. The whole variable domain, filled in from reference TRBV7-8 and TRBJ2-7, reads GAGVSQSPRYKVAKRGQDVALRCDPISGHVSLFWYQQALGQGPEFLTYFQNEAQLDKSGLPSDRFFAERPEGSVSTLKIQRTQQEDSAVYLCASSVRATEVGEQYFGPGTRLTVT.

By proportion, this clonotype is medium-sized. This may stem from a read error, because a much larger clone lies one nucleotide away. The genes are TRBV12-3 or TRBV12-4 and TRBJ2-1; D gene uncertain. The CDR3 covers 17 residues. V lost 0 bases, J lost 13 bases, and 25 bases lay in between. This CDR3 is CASSLALGYGRRETQFF. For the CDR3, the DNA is TGTGCCAGCAGTTTAGCGCTGGGTTACGGGCGTCGAGAGACCCAGTTCTTC.

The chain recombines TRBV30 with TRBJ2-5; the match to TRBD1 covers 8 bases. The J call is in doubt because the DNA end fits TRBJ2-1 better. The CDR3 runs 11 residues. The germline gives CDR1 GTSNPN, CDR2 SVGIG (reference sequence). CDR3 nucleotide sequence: TGTGCCTCGGACAGGGATAATGAGCAGTTCTTC. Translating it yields CASDRDNEQFF.

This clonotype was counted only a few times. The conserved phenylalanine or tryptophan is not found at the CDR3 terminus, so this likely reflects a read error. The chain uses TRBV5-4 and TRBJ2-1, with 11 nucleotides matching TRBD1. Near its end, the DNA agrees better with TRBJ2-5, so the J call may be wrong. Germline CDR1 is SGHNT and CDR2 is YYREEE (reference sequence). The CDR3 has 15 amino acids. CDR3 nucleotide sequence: TGTGCCAGCAGCCCGGCCGGGACAGGGGGGGAGACCCAGTACTTA. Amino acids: CASSPAGTGGETQYL.

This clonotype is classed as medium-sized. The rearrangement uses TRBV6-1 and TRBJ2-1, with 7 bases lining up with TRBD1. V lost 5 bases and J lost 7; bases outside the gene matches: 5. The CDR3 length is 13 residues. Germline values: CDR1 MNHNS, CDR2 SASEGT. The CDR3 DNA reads TGTGCCAGCAGTTCTGGGACAGAAAATGAGCAGTTCTTC. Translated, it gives CASSSGTENEQFF.

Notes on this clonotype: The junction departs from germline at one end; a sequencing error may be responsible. CDR3 nucleotides: TGTGCCAGCAGCCAGGGCGGACGGGACATTCAGTACTTC. Protein: CASSQGGRDIQYF. The V and J genes are TRBV4-1 and TRBJ2-4, with D possibly TRBD1 on 5 matching bases. Germline V lookup: CDR1 MGHRA, CDR2 YSYEKL. The CDR3 covers 13 residues.

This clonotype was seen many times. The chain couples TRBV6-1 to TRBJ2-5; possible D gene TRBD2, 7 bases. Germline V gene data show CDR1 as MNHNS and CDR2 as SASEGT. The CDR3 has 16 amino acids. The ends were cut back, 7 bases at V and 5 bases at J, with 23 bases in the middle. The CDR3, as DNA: TGTGCCAGCACTCGAGTGGGGGCGGGAGCGGAGGAGACCCAGTACTTC. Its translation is CASTRVGAGAEETQYF.